The source of this T cell receptor beta chain is a study of response to subunit inactivated influenza vaccine. A single record per CDR3 protein comes from TCRdb applying MiXCR to the RT-PCR reads. The data show hundreds of thousands of distinct CDR3 sequences, with less than 8% seen just once and roughly 13% held by the top ten. Germline V gene sequence: CDR1 SGHKS, CDR2 YYEKEE (reference sequence). Trimming stripped 5 bases from V and 6 bases from J, with 21 bases between. The CDR3 extends over 16 amino acids. This chain joins TRBV5-5 and TRBJ1-5; D gene unclear. This clonotype originated in a man aged 45 to 70 who received an inactivated influenza vaccine. The specimen was PBMCs from blood, collected about 23 months after vaccination. CDR3 loop: CASRPTAGVGSQPQHF. CDR3 DNA: TGTGCCAGCAGGCCAACGGCCGGGGTGGGGAGTCAGCCCCAGCATTTT.